The 26 T cell receptor beta chains below were found in one sample sequenced in a study of blood T cell repertoires in COVID-19. Clones were read by immunoSEQ multiplex PCR, and TCRdb kept only the in-frame ones, dropping some. The sample lists more than 90,000 clones, around 88% occurring once. Sequencing used peripheral blood. The receptors stem from an older woman with COVID-19, enrolled during active disease.

The chain couples TRBV4-1 to TRBJ2-7; 8 bases fit TRBD1. Trimming removed 1 base from V and 4 bases from J; junction bases left unmatched: 3. Germline V gene lookup returns CDR1 MGHRA and CDR2 YSYEKL. The CDR3 runs 14 residues. The CDR3 is CASSQGDRLYEQYF. CDR3 sequence (DNA): TGCGCCAGCAGCCAAGGGGACAGGCTTTACGAGCAGTACTTC.

This rearrangement joins TRBV2 to TRBJ1-3; 7 nucleotides match TRBD1. The CDR3 contains 15 residues. With V trimmed by 6 bases and J by 2 bases, 7 bases remained unmatched. The V gene's germline CDR1 is SNHLY and CDR2 FYNNEI. This CDR3 is CASRGSTGAGNTIYF. The CDR3 coding sequence is TGTGCCAGCAGGGGATCTACAGGGGCTGGAAACACCATATATTTT.

The sample holds a few counts of this clone. The CDR3 here is CASSFGTANQPQHF. In nucleotides, the CDR3 is TGTGCCAGCAGCTTTGGGACAGCTAATCAGCCCCAGCATTTT. This chain links TRBV5-8 with TRBJ1-5, with TRBD1 matching 7 bases. After removal of 2 bases from V and 4 bases from J, the junction contained 3 bases not matched to a gene. Germline CDR1 SGHTS, CDR2 YDEGEE. The CDR3 is 14 amino acids.

The chain has TRBV6-5 and TRBJ2-7; 8 bases line up with TRBD2. J was trimmed by 2 bases and V by 0 bases; bases with no gene match: 3. The CDR3 is 15 residues long. The V gene's germline CDR1 is MNHEY and CDR2 SVGAGI. CDR3: CASSYSGGGPYEQYF. DNA for the CDR3: TGTGCCAGCAGTTACTCTGGCGGGGGGCCCTACGAGCAGTACTTC.

This clone was picked up one time. The V and J genes are TRBV5-1 and TRBJ2-2; 11 bases fit TRBD2. Per germline, CDR1 SGHRS and CDR2 YFSETQ. The CDR3 covers 16 residues. Unmatched junction bases numbered 6, after V lost 4 bases and J lost 4 bases. The CDR3 coding sequence is TGCGCCAGCAGCGTAGCGGGGGGGCCGGTCACCGGGGAGCTGTTTTTT. Its translation: CASSVAGGPVTGELFF.

This clone was counted between two and nine times. The chain links TRBV6-5 to TRBJ1-2; the D gene is possibly TRBD1 (6 bases). The CDR3 consists of 13 residues. Germline V gives CDR1 MNHEY, CDR2 SVGAGI. The V end lost 6 bases, the J end lost 7 bases, and 15 bases lay between the germline ends. The CDR3 DNA reads as TGTGCCAGCAGCGAGGGGGGGTGGTTTGGCTACACCTTC. This translates into CASSEGGWFGYTF.

This chain connects TRBV19 to TRBJ2-5, with a weak D call TRBD1 (6 bases). The CDR3 consists of 14 residues. Germline V gene sequence: CDR1 LNHDA, CDR2 SQIVND (reference sequence). Between the trimmed V and J ends, which lost 5 bases and 5 bases, there was a span of 15 bases. The CDR3: CASSDTTGGETQYF. As DNA, the CDR3 is TGTGCCAGTAGTGATACGACAGGCGGGGAGACCCAGTACTTC.

V gene TRBV4-2 combines with J gene TRBJ2-7; D is possibly TRBD2 (6 bases). CDR3 length: 13 amino acids. The V gene's germline CDR1 is LGHNA and CDR2 YNFKEQ. V gave up 1 base and J gave up 6 bases, with 10 bases separating them. As DNA, the CDR3 is TGTGCCAGCAGCCAAGTGCAGGGAGGCGAGCAGTACTTC. Residues: CASSQVQGGEQYF.

J is TRBJ2-2 and V is TRBV6-6, with no clear D. The germline gives CDR1 MNHNY, CDR2 SVGAGI (reference sequence). The CDR3 runs 15 residues. V dropped 6 bases and J dropped 5 bases, with 16 bases sitting between them. DNA for the CDR3: TGTGCCAGCAGGGGCTTAGGCATAACTACCGGGGAGCTGTTTTTT. Protein sequence: CASRGLGITTGELFF.

The chain carries TRBV3-1 (or the pseudogene TRBV3-2) and TRBJ1-2; a possible D gene is TRBD1 (5 bases). CDR3 size: 13 residues. Germline-derived CDR1 and CDR2 are LGHDT and YNNKEL (reference sequence). Trimming shortened V by 1 base and J by 7 bases, and 10 bases separated the two germline ends. The CDR3 DNA is TGTGCCAGCAGCCAAGGTCCCAGGGTTGGCTACACCTTC. Encoded protein: CASSQGPRVGYTF.

The chain uses TRBV7-9 and TRBJ1-1, with D perhaps TRBD1 (5 bases). The V gene's germline CDR1 is SEHNR and CDR2 FQNEAQ (reference sequence). CDR3 size: 14 residues. The ends were cut back, 2 bases at V and 11 bases at J, with 18 bases in the middle. CDR3 in amino acids: CASSLMRTPTEAFF. In DNA, the CDR3 is TGTGCCAGCAGCTTAATGCGGACACCCACGGAGGCTTTCTTT.

The chain couples TRBV15 to TRBJ2-5; the match to TRBD2 covers 13 bases. The CDR3 spans 17 residues. The junction had 10 bases not matched to a gene; V was cut back by 3 bases and J by 6 bases. Germline values: CDR1 LNHNV, CDR2 YYDKDF (reference sequence). CDR3 protein: CATSRSKTSGGWKTQYF. As DNA, the CDR3 is TGTGCCACCAGCAGGAGCAAGACTAGCGGGGGGTGGAAGACCCAGTACTTC.

The CDR3 sequence: CASSGTSGTGELFF. The CDR3 nucleotides read TGCGCCAGCTCCGGGACTAGCGGTACCGGGGAGCTGTTTTTT. J is TRBJ2-2 and V is TRBV5-1; TRBD2 aligns across 11 bases. In germline, CDR1 is SGHRS, CDR2 YFSETQ. V lost 7 bases, J lost 5 bases, and 4 bases stayed unmatched. The CDR3 runs 14 residues.

This chain connects TRBV13 to TRBJ2-1; maybe TRBD2 (6 bases). The CDR3 totals 15 residues. V was clipped by 4 bases and J by 3 bases, with 13 bases between them. The germline gives CDR1 PRHDT, CDR2 FYEKMQ (reference sequence). CDR3 amino acids: CASSSLLALYNEQFF. The CDR3 DNA reads as TGTGCCAGCAGCTCCCTTCTAGCGCTCTACAATGAGCAGTTCTTC.

The chain carries TRBV2 and TRBJ1-5, with 8 positions matching TRBD1. The CDR3 is 17 residues long. Per the germline V gene, CDR1 is SNHLY and CDR2 is FYNNEI. The J segment lost 5 bases and the V segment lost 0 bases, leaving 9 bases of the junction unmatched. This CDR3 is CASSEALGQAPDQPQHF. DNA for the CDR3: TGTGCCAGCAGTGAAGCCCTGGGACAGGCTCCCGATCAGCCCCAGCATTTT.

The chain uses TRBV6-5 and TRBJ2-1; D is possibly TRBD1 (7 bases). CDR1 MNHEY and CDR2 SVGAGI come from the germline V gene. This CDR3 spans 13 amino acids. V was shortened by 6 bases and J by 6 bases, with 12 bases between the two germline ends. The CDR3 DNA is TGTGCCAGCAGACAGCAGGGGGGCAATGAGCAGTTCTTC. Its translation: CASRQQGGNEQFF.

This chain connects TRBV27 to TRBJ2-3; perhaps TRBD1 as D (5 bases). Germline-derived CDR1 and CDR2 are MNHEY and SMNVEV (reference sequence). The CDR3 sequence is 16 residues long. Trimming pared 6 bases from V and 2 bases from J, leaving 18 bases between. The CDR3: CASRQRRQQTTDTQYF. In DNA form, the CDR3 reads TGTGCCAGCAGACAACGAAGACAGCAAACCACAGATACGCAGTATTTT.

The chain links TRBV11-2 to TRBJ2-5, with 9 bases lining up with TRBD2. Unmatched junction bases numbered 9, after V lost 3 bases and J lost 7 bases. The CDR3 spans 15 residues. From germline, CDR1 is SGHAT and CDR2 FQNNGV. This CDR3 is CASSFIRGGAGTQYF. The CDR3 DNA sequence: TGTGCCAGCAGCTTTATCCGCGGGGGGGCGGGGACCCAGTACTTC.

J is TRBJ2-5 and V is TRBV11-2; D ambiguous. The V end was cut by 2 bases, the J end by 5 bases, with 3 bases between. The CDR3 totals 11 residues. Germline CDR1 and CDR2: SGHAT and FQNNGV. The CDR3 sequence is CASSLRETQYF. CDR3 sequence (DNA): TGTGCCAGCAGCTTACGGGAGACCCAGTACTTC.

This chain connects TRBV4-3 to TRBJ2-1; D is uncertain. Germline V CDR1 and CDR2: LGHNA, YSLEER. There are 12 residues in the CDR3. The V and J ends lost 6 bases and 5 bases respectively, with 8 bases between them. Here the CDR3 DNA reads TGCGCCAGCAGTGGTGGGCACAATGAGCAGTTCTTC. It yields the protein CASSGGHNEQFF.

V is TRBV7-9 and J is TRBJ1-1; TRBD1 matches at 8 bases. V lost 5 bases and J lost 5; bases outside the gene matches: 10. Germline CDR1 reads SEHNR; CDR2 reads FQNEAQ (reference sequence). CDR3 size: 15 residues. The CDR3 DNA reads as TGTGCCAGCAGCCCTCTCGGGACAGGCGGTACTGAAGCTTTCTTT. Encoded protein: CASSPLGTGGTEAFF.

The chain combines TRBV7-9 with TRBJ1-1; tentative D call: TRBD1 (6 bases). The CDR3 contains 13 residues. The germline gives CDR1 SEHNR, CDR2 FQNEAQ (reference sequence). V shed 7 bases and J shed 6 bases, with 15 bases lying between them. The CDR3 coding sequence is TGTGCCAGCACCGTTCAGGGGATACCTGAAGCTTTCTTT. This gives the protein CASTVQGIPEAFF.

The chain joins TRBV27 to TRBJ2-5, with D possibly being TRBD1 (5 bases). Germline lookup yields CDR1 MNHEY and CDR2 SMNVEV (reference sequence). The V gene lost 5 bases and the J gene lost 1 base, with 14 bases spanning the gap. There are 15 residues in the CDR3. DNA of the CDR3: TGTGCCAGCAGTCCATTACAGGAAATCCAAGAGACCCAGTACTTC. Translated, it gives CASSPLQEIQETQYF.

J is TRBJ1-2 and V is TRBV4-2; 8 nucleotides agree with TRBD1. The V segment lost 0 bases and the J segment 5 bases; nucleotides outside the gene matches: 11. Germline V gene data show CDR1 as LGHNA and CDR2 as YNFKEQ. This CDR3 contains 17 residues. CDR3 region: CASSQELGQGTGYGYTF. The CDR3 DNA follows: TGTGCCAGCAGCCAAGAACTAGGACAGGGTACCGGGTATGGCTACACCTTC.

CDR3 residues: CAWSASGFGYTF. CDR3 coding DNA: TGTGCCTGGAGTGCTTCAGGGTTCGGCTACACCTTC. J is TRBJ1-2 and V is TRBV30; perhaps TRBD1 as D (5 bases). CDR3 length equals 12 residues. The germline gives CDR1 GTSNPN, CDR2 SVGIG (reference sequence). V was clipped by 1 base and J by 8 bases, with 11 bases between them.

The V call is TRBV4-3, the J call TRBJ1-4; 8 nucleotides match TRBD1. Per germline, CDR1 LGHNA and CDR2 YSLEER. V shed 6 bases and J 6 bases; nucleotides not matched to a gene: 0. The CDR3 is made up of 12 amino acids. In DNA, the CDR3 is TGCGCCAGCAGACAGGGGGATGAAAAACTGTTTTTT. Translation: CASRQGDEKLFF.